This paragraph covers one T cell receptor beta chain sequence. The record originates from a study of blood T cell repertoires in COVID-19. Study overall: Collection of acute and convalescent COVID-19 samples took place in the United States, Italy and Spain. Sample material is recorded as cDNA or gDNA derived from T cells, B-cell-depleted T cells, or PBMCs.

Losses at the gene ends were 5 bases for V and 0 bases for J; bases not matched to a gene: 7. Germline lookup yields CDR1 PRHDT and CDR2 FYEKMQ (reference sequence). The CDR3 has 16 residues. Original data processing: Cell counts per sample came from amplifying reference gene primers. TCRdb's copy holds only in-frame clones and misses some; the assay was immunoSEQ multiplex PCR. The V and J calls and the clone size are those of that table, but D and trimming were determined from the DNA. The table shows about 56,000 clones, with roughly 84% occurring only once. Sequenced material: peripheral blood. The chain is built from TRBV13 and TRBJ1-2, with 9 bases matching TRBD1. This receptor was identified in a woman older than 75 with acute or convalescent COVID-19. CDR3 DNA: TGTGCCAGCAGCCCCCGCGGGACAGGGACTAACTATGGCTACACCTTC. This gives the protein CASSPRGTGTNYGYTF.